This T cell receptor beta chain was profiled in a study of cytomegalovirus exposure and HLA in healthy donors. The CDR3 length is 17 residues. Germline-derived CDR1 and CDR2 are MNHNS and SASEGT. V gave up 1 base and J gave up 0 bases; unmatched junction bases: 7. Primers included in the PCR were 60 Vbeta and 13 Jbeta primers. Under the authors' procedure: In a later analysis, around 87 million unique TCR beta chains included roughly 11 million shared by two or more donors. Here immunoSEQ multiplex PCR was the method, and the copy in TCRdb shows in-frame clones only, minus some. V, J and clone size reflect that table, while D and trimming were determined from the DNA. The table for this sample gives around 77,000 clones.

The specimen sequenced was PBMCs. This receptor was obtained from a man aged 45-65 years in good health and CMV-seropositive. The chain is built from TRBV6-1 and TRBJ2-3; 7 nucleotides match TRBD2. This chain's CDR3 is CASSEVLAGASTDTQYF. DNA of the CDR3: TGTGCCAGCAGTGAAGTGTTGGCGGGAGCTAGCACAGATACGCAGTATTTT.